Following are 8 T cell receptor beta chains from one sample sequenced in a study of identical twins. TCRdb recomputed calls from the 5' RACE reads with MiXCR, one row per CDR3 protein. The sample holds 100,000 to 110,000 distinct CDR3 sequences, 5.9% seen once. The sample taken for sequencing was memory T cells sorted from blood. These receptors were collected from a woman aged 45-65 years in good health.

This clonotype was observed a handful of times. This sequence joins TRBV4-1 and TRBJ1-4, with D unclear. Trimming removed 0 bases at V and 9 bases at J, with 14 bases between. The CDR3 is 15 amino acids. Germline CDR1 is MGHRA and CDR2 is YSYEKL. In DNA, the CDR3 is TGCGCCAGCAGCCAAGATTGGGGTTATGAGAAAAAACTGTTTTTT. This sequence encodes CASSQDWGYEKKLFF.

This clonotype was observed many times. CDR3 protein: CATSRVGNQPQHF. In nucleotides, the CDR3 is TGTGCCACCAGCAGAGTGGGGAATCAGCCCCAGCATTTT. The chain combines TRBV15 with TRBJ1-5; D not certain. V was pared by 1 base and J by 4 bases, with 5 bases between. CDR3 length equals 13 residues. Germline values: CDR1 LNHNV, CDR2 YYDKDF (reference sequence).

Many counts were recorded for this clonotype. This chain links TRBV9 with TRBJ1-3; 7 bases match TRBD1. Germline V gene sequence: CDR1 SGDLS, CDR2 YYNGEE. Trimming took 4 bases from V and 8 from J; bases not matched to a gene: 9. This CDR3 spans 14 amino acids. The CDR3 loop reads CASSHGGQGDTIYF. The CDR3 DNA follows: TGTGCCAGCAGCCACGGTGGGCAGGGGGACACCATATATTTT.

This clonotype was detected ten times or more. The V gene is TRBV5-1, the J gene TRBJ1-5; 8 bases line up with TRBD1. Trimming cost V 3 bases and J 3 bases; bases outside gene matches: 14. CDR3 length equals 18 residues. Per germline, CDR1 SGHRS and CDR2 YFSETQ. Written as DNA, the CDR3 is TGCGCCAGCAGCTGGGGGACCACAGGGGGAAGCATCAATCAGCCCCAGCATTTT. Protein: CASSWGTTGGSINQPQHF.

This clonotype occurred many times. V and J are TRBV11-1 and TRBJ1-1, with a weak D call TRBD1 (5 bases). This CDR3 is 13 amino acids long. CDR1 SGHAT and CDR2 FQDESV come from the germline V gene (reference sequence). Trimming stripped 6 bases from V and 1 base from J, with 9 bases between. As DNA, the CDR3 is TGTGCCAGCAGAAATCAGGGGAACACTGAAGCTTTCTTT. Its translation: CASRNQGNTEAFF. Variable domain in full (rest from reference TRBV11-1 and TRBJ1-1): EAEVAQSPRYKITEKSQAVAFWCDPISGHATLYWYRQILGQGPELLVQFQDESVVDDSQLPKDRFSAERLKGVDSTLKIQPAELGDSAMYLCASRNQGNTEAFFGQGTRLTVV.

In its sample, this clonotype was seen a few times. A much larger clone is a single base away; this may be a read error. V gene TRBV12-3 or TRBV12-4 combines with J gene TRBJ1-2, with no clear D. CDR3 size: 12 residues. CDR3 coding DNA: TGTGCCAGCAGTCTCGGGCTGGGTGGCTACCCCTTC. Its translation is CASSLGLGGYPF.

This clonotype appeared many times. This sequence joins TRBV6-5 and TRBJ2-1, with 11 positions matching TRBD2. V lost 6 bases to trimming and J lost 4 bases; unmatched junction nucleotides: 5. This CDR3 comprises 15 residues. Looked up from germline, CDR1 is MNHEY and CDR2 is SVGAGI. Here the CDR3 DNA reads TGTGCCAGCAGCATGACTAGCGGGGTATACAATGAGCAGTTCTTC. It translates to CASSMTSGVYNEQFF.

In its sample, this clonotype was seen a few times. The chain couples TRBV7-9 to TRBJ2-7; the D call may be TRBD1 or TRBD2 (5 bases each). The V gene's germline CDR1 is SEHNR and CDR2 FQNEAQ (reference sequence). CDR3 length: 14 residues. Trimming took 5 bases from V and 6 from J, leaving 17 bases between them. The CDR3, as DNA: TGTGCCAGCAGCAGCAGCGTCCGGGGCGGCGAGCAGTACGTC. This translates into CASSSSVRGGEQYV.